The 31 T cell receptor beta chains in this list originate from one sample, sequenced in a study of shared T cell receptors in the human thymus. Sequenced by immunoSEQ multiplex PCR; TCRdb stores in-frame clones only, minus some. Of some 700,000 clones in the sample, roughly 88% were seen once. These same records also appear under a second study, on human thymus T cells.

The sequencing sample was made of thymocytes. These receptors came from a boy in the first two years of life with a congenital heart defect.

This clone was recorded only once. V gene TRBV5-1 combines with J gene TRBJ1-2; D perhaps matches TRBD1 (6 bases). CDR1 SGHRS and CDR2 YFSETQ come from the germline V gene. The V end lost 4 bases, the J end lost 5 bases, and 15 bases lay between the germline ends. This CDR3 comprises 14 residues. The CDR3 DNA reads TGCGCCAGCAGCGCCCGGGACACCAGATATGGCTACACCTTC. This encodes CASSARDTRYGYTF.

Comment on this clone: The sample holds other DNA sequences that translate to the same CDR3. This sequence joins TRBV30 and TRBJ2-7, with 12 bases matching TRBD2. The germline V gene has CDR1 GTSNPN and CDR2 SVGIG (reference sequence). CDR3 length equals 14 residues. Unmatched junction bases numbered 1, after V lost 2 bases and J lost 2 bases. CDR3 loop: CAWSRTSGTYEQYF. CDR3 coding DNA: TGTGCCTGGAGTAGGACTAGCGGGACCTACGAGCAGTACTTC.

The V gene is TRBV5-5, the J gene TRBJ2-7; possible D gene TRBD2, 6 bases. This CDR3 region has 16 residues. V was trimmed by 2 bases and J by 5 bases, leaving 20 bases between them. Germline values: CDR1 SGHKS, CDR2 YYEKEE (reference sequence). The CDR3 protein is CASSFSGVRALHEQYF. CDR3 nucleotides: TGTGCCAGCAGCTTCTCGGGAGTCCGGGCGCTCCACGAGCAGTACTTC.

The V call is TRBV5-1, the J call TRBJ2-7; 7 bases fit TRBD1. The J segment lost 3 bases and the V segment lost 0 bases, leaving 3 bases of the junction unmatched. Looked up from germline, CDR1 is SGHRS and CDR2 is YFSETQ. This CDR3 contains 14 residues. CDR3 coding DNA: TGCGCCAGCAGCTTGGGAGGGGGCCGCTACGAGCAGTACTTC. Its translation: CASSLGGGRYEQYF.

The chain employs TRBV7-9 and TRBJ1-1, with D perhaps TRBD1 (6 bases). The V end was cut by 5 bases, the J end by 1 base, with 8 bases between. The CDR3 has 13 amino acids. Germline CDR1 reads SEHNR; CDR2 reads FQNEAQ (reference sequence). CDR3 DNA: TGTGCCAGCAGCCAGGGACAGAACACTGAAGCTTTCTTT. It specifies CASSQGQNTEAFF.

For the CDR3, the DNA is TGTGCCAGCAGCCTCCCGGGACACAACGAGCAGTACTTC. Translation: CASSLPGHNEQYF. The rearrangement links TRBV7-9 to TRBJ2-7; D is possibly TRBD1 (6 bases). Trimming took off 5 bases at V and 5 bases at J, with 13 bases between the two ends. Germline CDR1 SEHNR, CDR2 FQNEAQ (reference sequence). This CDR3 is 13 amino acids long.

This clone was seen a single time. This chain connects TRBV10-2 to TRBJ2-5; 11 positions match TRBD2. CDR3 length equals 13 residues. Losses at the gene ends were 6 bases for V and 3 bases for J; bases not matched to a gene: 0. CDR1 and CDR2 from the germline V gene are WSHSY and SAAADI. DNA for the CDR3: TGCGCCAGCAGACTAGCGGGAGAAGAGACCCAGTACTTC. Encoded protein: CASRLAGEETQYF.

Concerning this clone: This specimen includes other DNA sequences encoding the same CDR3. The chain is built from TRBV27 and TRBJ1-2; D is perhaps TRBD1 (6 bases). From germline, CDR1 is MNHEY and CDR2 SMNVEV (reference sequence). Trimming cost V 5 bases and J 4 bases, with 14 bases left between them. This CDR3 contains 14 residues. The CDR3, as DNA: TGTGCCAGCAGTCCCGGGGGAGGGGGCTATGGCTACACCTTC. This sequence encodes CASSPGGGGYGYTF.

The genes are TRBV4-3 and TRBJ2-1; no definite D call. V was cut by 0 bases and J by 5 bases, with 8 bases left in between. Germline CDR1 and CDR2: LGHNA and YSLEER. This CDR3 has 14 amino acids. The DNA for the CDR3 is TGCGCCAGCAGCCAAGATTGGGCACACAATGAGCAGTTCTTC. Its protein product is CASSQDWAHNEQFF.

The V call is TRBV7-2, the J call TRBJ2-5; 8 nucleotides agree with TRBD2. The germline CDR1 and CDR2 sequences are SGHTA and FQGNSA. The J segment lost 0 bases and the V segment lost 6 bases, leaving 6 bases of the junction unmatched. The CDR3 is 15 residues long. CDR3: CASRKSSGYQETQYF. CDR3 DNA: TGTGCCAGCAGGAAGTCTAGCGGGTACCAAGAGACCCAGTACTTC.

The V and J genes are TRBV14 and TRBJ1-2, with D tentatively TRBD1 (6 bases). The CDR3 is 19 residues long. Germline CDR1 and CDR2: SGHDN and FVKESK. Trimming shortened V by 1 base and J by 0 bases, and 21 bases separated the two germline ends. The CDR3 DNA is TGTGCCAGCAGCCAAGTCCCTACACCGGGACACCGGTCTAACTATGGCTACACCTTC. It is translated as CASSQVPTPGHRSNYGYTF.

The J gene is TRBJ2-5, the V gene TRBV10-3, with D maybe TRBD2 (5 bases). Germline CDR1 ENHRY, CDR2 SYGVKD. Trimming left V 7 bases short and J 1 base short, with 10 bases between. The CDR3 loop spans 13 amino acids. Here the CDR3 DNA reads TGTGCCATCAAGGGAGATATCCAAGAGACCCAGTACTTC. Its protein is CAIKGDIQETQYF.

The V call is TRBV15, the J call TRBJ1-5; 8 positions agree with TRBD1. V gave up 1 base and J gave up 2 bases; unmatched junction bases: 19. Germline loops: CDR1 LNHNV, CDR2 YYDKDF (reference sequence). This CDR3 contains 21 residues. In nucleotides, the CDR3 is TGTGCCACCAGCAGAGTCCTTCCTCCGAGGACAGGGTGTAGGGGCAATCAGCCCCAGCATTTT. Translating it yields CATSRVLPPRTGCRGNQPQHF.

This clone was picked up a small number of times. The V call is TRBV21-1, the J call TRBJ2-5; TRBD2, as called in the table, went unchecked against the DNA. TRBV21-1 is reported as a pseudogene. This CDR3 comprises 18 residues. This CDR3 reads CASSKSGTSGEYQETQYF. In DNA, the CDR3 is TGTGCCAGCAGCAAGAGCGGGACTAGCGGGGAGTACCAAGAGACCCAGTACTTC.

The V and J genes are TRBV2 and TRBJ2-1, with D possibly matching TRBD2 (6 bases). Germline V gene data show CDR1 as SNHLY and CDR2 as FYNNEI. CDR3 size: 14 residues. The germline V and J ends were trimmed by 5 bases and 7 bases, with 15 bases remaining between them. CDR3 protein: CASSMTGEGNEQFF. DNA for the CDR3: TGTGCCAGCAGTATGACGGGAGAAGGAAATGAGCAGTTCTTC.

To note about this clone: Other nucleotide sequences from this sample produce the same CDR3. The rearrangement uses TRBV4-3 and TRBJ1-1; D uncertain. The CDR3 is 13 amino acids. V lost 0 bases and J 1 base, leaving 3 bases between the germline ends. CDR1 is LGHNA, CDR2 YSLEER, per germline. The CDR3 loop is CASSQDRNTEAFF. Here the CDR3 DNA reads TGCGCCAGCAGCCAAGATAGGAACACTGAAGCTTTCTTT.

The chain uses TRBV11-2 and TRBJ1-2, with a tentative D call TRBD1 (6 bases). CDR3 length equals 16 residues. CDR1 is SGHAT, CDR2 FQNNGV, per germline. V lost 2 bases and J 4 bases, leaving 17 bases between the germline ends. The CDR3 region is CASSLRSNRDLYGYTF. The CDR3 region has the DNA TGTGCCAGCAGCTTACGATCTAACAGGGACCTCTATGGCTACACCTTC.

This chain joins TRBV11-3 and TRBJ1-1; D is ambiguous. V lost 3 bases and J lost 3, with 11 bases in between. CDR3 length: 14 residues. Germline CDR1 reads SGHNT; CDR2 reads YENEEA. CDR3 region: CASSLGRADTEAFF. The CDR3 region has the DNA TGTGCCAGCAGCTTGGGGAGGGCTGACACTGAAGCTTTCTTT.

The chain couples TRBV7-6 to TRBJ2-7; 12 nucleotides agree with TRBD2. The CDR3 loop spans 16 amino acids. With 2 bases clipped from V and 5 bases from J, the junction kept 7 bases outside the gene matches. Germline lookup yields CDR1 SGHVS and CDR2 FNYEAQ. The CDR3 DNA reads as TGTGCCAGCAGCTTACCCCGGACTAGCGGGATCCACGAGCAGTACTTC. Protein sequence: CASSLPRTSGIHEQYF.

This sequence joins TRBV21-1 and TRBJ1-1. TRBV21-1 is an annotated pseudogene. The CDR3 consists of 15 residues. As DNA, the CDR3 is TGTGCCAGCACCCCTATCCCGGAGGGGAACACTGAAGCTTTCTTT. It codes for CASTPIPEGNTEAFF.

The chain uses TRBV6-4 and TRBJ1-2; 7 bases line up with TRBD1. V gave up 2 bases and J gave up 7 bases; unmatched junction bases: 7. The CDR3 is 14 residues long. Per the germline V gene, CDR1 is MRHNA and CDR2 is SNTAGT. This chain's CDR3 is CASSDTGTEGGYTF. In DNA form, the CDR3 reads TGTGCCAGCAGTGACACAGGGACAGAGGGTGGCTACACCTTC.

In this sample, this clone turned up once. The genes are TRBV25-1 and TRBJ1-1; TRBD1 aligns across 7 bases. Germline lookup yields CDR1 MGHDK and CDR2 SYGVNS. The CDR3 length is 13 residues. The ends lost 6 bases at V and 3 bases at J; junction bases unmatched: 4. The CDR3 region has the DNA TGTGCCAGCAGACCCAGGGGGTACACTGAAGCTTTCTTT. Translation gives CASRPRGYTEAFF.

To note about this clone: One end of the junction does not line up with germline, which may come from a read error. The chain combines TRBV6-5 with TRBJ2-1, with 7 nucleotides matching TRBD1. Per the germline V gene, CDR1 is MNHEY and CDR2 is SVGAGI. This CDR3 is 11 amino acids long. CDR3 protein: CASSGPGQRLF. The CDR3 DNA sequence: TGTGCCAGCAGTGGCCCGGGACAGAGGCTCTTC.

This clone showed up just once. The rearrangement links TRBV7-8 to TRBJ1-1; 9 bases line up with TRBD1. Trimming removed 1 base from V and 0 bases from J; junction bases left unmatched: 9. Germline V gene sequence: CDR1 SGHVS, CDR2 FQNEAQ. CDR3 length equals 18 residues. The CDR3 DNA sequence: TGTGCCAGCAGCTTAGATGTGGGACAGGGCGGGATGAACACTGAAGCTTTCTTT. As protein: CASSLDVGQGGMNTEAFF.

The chain recombines TRBV11-1 with TRBJ2-7, with 10 bases aligning to TRBD1. CDR1 SGHAT and CDR2 FQDESV come from the germline V gene (reference sequence). The CDR3 runs to 16 residues. Trimming cost V 5 bases and J 3 bases; bases outside gene matches: 10. The CDR3 coding sequence is TGTGCCAGCAGCGATACCGGGGGACAGGGGAGCTACGAGCAGTACTTC. Translated: CASSDTGGQGSYEQYF.

This chain connects TRBV5-4 to TRBJ2-3; no clear D. The CDR3 is 13 amino acids. V was shortened by 0 bases and J by 5 bases, with 7 bases between the two germline ends. Germline loops: CDR1 SGHNT, CDR2 YYREEE (reference sequence). In DNA, the CDR3 is TGTGCCAGCAGCTTGGCGTTCGGAGATACGCAGTATTTT. Its protein is CASSLAFGDTQYF.

V gene TRBV15 combines with J gene TRBJ2-7, with 8 bases lining up with TRBD1. Germline assignment: CDR1 LNHNV and CDR2 YYDKDF (reference sequence). This CDR3 has 15 amino acids. The junction had 3 bases not matched to a gene; V was cut back by 0 bases and J by 2 bases. CDR3 sequence: CATSREDRVPYEQYF. The CDR3 DNA reads as TGTGCCACCAGCAGAGAGGACAGGGTACCCTACGAGCAGTACTTC.

This chain uses TRBV14 with TRBJ1-1, with 7 bases lining up with TRBD1. The germline CDR1 and CDR2 sequences are SGHDN and FVKESK. The CDR3 has 14 residues. Losses at the gene ends were 0 bases for V and 5 bases for J; bases not matched to a gene: 3. CDR3 DNA sequence: TGTGCCAGCAGCCAAGAGACAGGGACTACTGAAGCTTTCTTT. This encodes CASSQETGTTEAFF.

This clone was picked up one time. The rearrangement uses TRBV2 and TRBJ2-7; 8 bases fit TRBD2. The CDR3 loop spans 13 amino acids. J lost 11 bases, V lost 4 bases, and 10 bases had no gene match. Per germline, CDR1 SNHLY and CDR2 FYNNEI. Here the CDR3 DNA reads TGTGCCAGCAGTGTACTAGCGGCGTCCGGGAAGTACTTC. This codes for CASSVLAASGKYF.

This sequence joins TRBV9 and TRBJ2-3; D gene unclear. The CDR3 loop spans 17 amino acids. Between the trimmed V and J ends, which lost 2 bases and 0 bases, there was a span of 16 bases. The V gene's germline CDR1 is SGDLS and CDR2 YYNGEE. CDR3 region: CASSVRPVIPSTDTQYF. CDR3 in DNA: TGTGCCAGCAGCGTGAGGCCCGTGATTCCTAGCACAGATACGCAGTATTTT.

The chain employs TRBV20-1 and TRBJ1-2; D is unclear. The CDR3 loop spans 9 amino acids. Germline lookup yields CDR1 DFQATT and CDR2 SNEGSKA (reference sequence). Trimming shortened V by 3 bases and J by 10 bases, and 6 bases separated the two germline ends. CDR3 amino acids: CSASPFYTF. The CDR3 DNA reads TGCAGTGCTAGCCCTTTCTACACCTTC.